This T cell receptor beta chain was sequenced during a study of T cell responses to AZD1222 COVID-19 vaccine. Turning to the study itself: Combined were second doses at about 4 or about 12 weeks.

Between the trimmed V and J ends, which lost 1 base and 4 bases, there was a span of 7 bases. Germline CDR1 and CDR2: SGHTA and FQGNSA. This CDR3 is built from 13 residues. Sequencing used immunoSEQ multiplex PCR; TCRdb keeps in-frame clones, though not all of them. The table records 97,000 or so clones, approximately 90% of them present only once. Turning to this clone: Its antigen is not known.

Notes on the study in general: Donors were chiefly white British, with a greater number of females, and clonal diversity was perhaps underestimated. Regions 160-218 and 743-854 dominated among vaccine-associated CD4 TCRs spanning spike.

The material was peripheral blood, obtained on day 0 of AZD1222 vaccination. This TCR was sampled from an adult in good health. V and J are TRBV7-2 and TRBJ1-1, with D possibly being TRBD1 (5 bases). The CDR3 nucleotides are TGTGCCAGCAGCTTAGTCAGGGCCACTGAAGCTTTCTTT. Translating gives CASSLVRATEAFF.